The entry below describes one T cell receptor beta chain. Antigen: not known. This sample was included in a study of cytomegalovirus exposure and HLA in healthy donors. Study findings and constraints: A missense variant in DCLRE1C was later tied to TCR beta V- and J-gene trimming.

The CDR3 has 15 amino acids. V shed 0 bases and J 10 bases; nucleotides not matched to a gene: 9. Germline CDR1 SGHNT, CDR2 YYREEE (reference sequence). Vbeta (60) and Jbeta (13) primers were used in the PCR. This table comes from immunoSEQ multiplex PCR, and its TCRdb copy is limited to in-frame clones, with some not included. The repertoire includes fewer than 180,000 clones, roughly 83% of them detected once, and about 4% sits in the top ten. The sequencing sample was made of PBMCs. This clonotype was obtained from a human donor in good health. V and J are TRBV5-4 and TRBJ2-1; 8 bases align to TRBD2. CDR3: CASSLGSGNIWEQFF. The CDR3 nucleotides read TGTGCCAGCAGCTTGGGTAGCGGGAATATATGGGAGCAGTTCTTC.